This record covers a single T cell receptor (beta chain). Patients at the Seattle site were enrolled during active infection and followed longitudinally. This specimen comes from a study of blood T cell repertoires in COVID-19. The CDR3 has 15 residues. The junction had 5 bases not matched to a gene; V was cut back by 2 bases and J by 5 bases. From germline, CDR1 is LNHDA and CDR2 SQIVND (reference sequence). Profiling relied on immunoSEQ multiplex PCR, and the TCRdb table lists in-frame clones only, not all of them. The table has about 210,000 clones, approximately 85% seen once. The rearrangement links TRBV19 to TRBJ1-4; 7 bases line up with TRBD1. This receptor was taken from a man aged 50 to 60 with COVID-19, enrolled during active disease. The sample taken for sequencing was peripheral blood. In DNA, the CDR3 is TGTGCCAGTAGTATATACAGGGGAGGCAATGAAAAACTGTTTTTT. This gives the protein CASSIYRGGNEKLFF.